This TCR beta chain is drawn from a study of human T cells and chemical hapten exposure. The CDR3 totals 13 residues. The germline V and J ends were trimmed by 7 bases and 1 base, with 11 bases remaining between them. Germline V gene data show CDR1 as SGHRS and CDR2 as YFSETQ. Authors' analysis steps: Sample TCR totals centred on a median of around 92,000, ranging about 20,000 to 700,000. TCRdb itself ran the RACE reads through MiXCR, one entry per CDR3 protein. The V and J calls, along with clone size, are taken from TCRdb and not from the paper's own processing. The table has roughly 100,000 distinct CDR3 sequences, about 8.7% seen once. Time point noted: healthy volunteer bleed at 2 weeks. The template was total RNA from unfractionated whole blood. This clonotype was counted between two and nine times.

Sequenced input: whole blood. The sequence came from a female donor in good health. Some clones in this sample may be carry-over from other donors' samples. The chain employs TRBV5-1 and TRBJ1-1; D might be TRBD1 (5 bases). The CDR3 DNA reads TGCGCCAGCCAGAGACAGACGAACACTGAAGCTTTCTTT. This encodes CASQRQTNTEAFF.